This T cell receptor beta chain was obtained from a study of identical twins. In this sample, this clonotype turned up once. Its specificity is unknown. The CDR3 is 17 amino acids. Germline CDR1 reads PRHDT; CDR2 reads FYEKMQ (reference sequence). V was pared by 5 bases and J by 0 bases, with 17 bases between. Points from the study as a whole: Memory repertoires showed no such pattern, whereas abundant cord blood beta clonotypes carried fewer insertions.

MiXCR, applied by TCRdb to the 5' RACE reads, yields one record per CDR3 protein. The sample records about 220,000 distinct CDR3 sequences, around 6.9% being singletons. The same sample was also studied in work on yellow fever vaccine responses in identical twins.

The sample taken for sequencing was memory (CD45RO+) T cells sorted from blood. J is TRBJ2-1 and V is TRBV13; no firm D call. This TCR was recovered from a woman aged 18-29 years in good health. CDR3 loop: CASSPPPGVGSYNEQFF. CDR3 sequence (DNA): TGTGCCAGCAGCCCACCACCCGGAGTTGGCTCCTACAATGAGCAGTTCTTC.